These 8 T cell receptor beta chains originate from one sample sequenced in a study of shared clonotypes between healthy human individuals. Some clones are missing from TCRdb's copy, which holds only in-frame ones; the method was immunoSEQ multiplex PCR. The sample has approximately 510,000 clones, approximately 85% seen once. Sequencing was carried out using PBMCs. The source of these receptors is a woman aged 40-49 years in good health. Some clones in this sample may be carry-over from other donors' samples.

This clone is a singleton in its sample. The rearrangement uses TRBV7-6 and TRBJ2-3, with D possibly matching TRBD1 (6 bases). Germline V CDR1 and CDR2: SGHVS, FNYEAQ. The CDR3 totals 14 residues. V was clipped by 3 bases and J by 6 bases, with 13 bases between them. The CDR3 sequence: CASSLSGERDTQYF. In nucleotides, the CDR3 is TGTGCCAGCAGCTTGTCAGGGGAGAGGGATACGCAGTATTTT. Drawing the rest from reference TRBV7-6 and TRBJ2-3, the complete variable domain is GAGVSQSPRYKVTKRGQDVALRCDPISGHVSLYWYRQALGQGPEFLTYFNYEAQQDKSGLPNDRFSAERPEGSISTLTIQRTEQRDSAMYRCASSLSGERDTQYFGPGTRLTVL.

This sequence joins TRBV29-1 and TRBJ2-1; TRBD2 is a possible D gene (5 bases). The V gene lost 1 base and the J gene lost 2 bases, with 12 bases spanning the gap. The CDR3 has 15 residues. CDR1 and CDR2 from the germline V gene are SQVTM and ANQGSEA. The CDR3 nucleotides are TGCAGCGTTGAAGGAGGGAAGGAGGCCTACAATGAGCAGTTCTTC. This gives the protein CSVEGGKEAYNEQFF.

This clone was recorded a few times. This chain's CDR3 is CASRGTEAFF. CDR3 bases: TGTGCCAGCAGGGGAACTGAAGCTTTCTTT. The chain is built from TRBV6-6 and TRBJ1-1; no definite D call. The length of the CDR3 is 10 residues. From germline, CDR1 is MNHNY and CDR2 SVGAGI (reference sequence). With 6 bases removed from V and 5 bases from J, the gap between germline ends came to 4 bases.

The chain combines TRBV6-5 with TRBJ2-7, with D perhaps given as TRBD1 or TRBD2 (5 bases each). CDR3 size: 13 residues. Per germline, CDR1 MNHEY and CDR2 SVGAGI. The V end was cut by 6 bases, the J end by 3 bases, with 12 bases between. The CDR3 nucleotides read TGTGCCAGCAGCCCTAGAGGGGTCTACGAGCAGTACTTC. The encoded protein is CASSPRGVYEQYF.

The J gene is TRBJ1-1, the V gene TRBV7-8; no definite D call. Looked up from germline, CDR1 is SGHVS and CDR2 is FQNEAQ. The CDR3 extends over 15 amino acids. V was shortened by 5 bases and J by 6 bases, with 19 bases between the two germline ends. The CDR3 region has the DNA TGTGCCAGCAGCCTACGGGGAGGCGGGGAACCTGAAGCTTTCTTT. The encoded protein is CASSLRGGGEPEAFF.

The chain couples TRBV6-5 to TRBJ2-1, with no clear D. CDR3 length: 15 residues. From germline, CDR1 is MNHEY and CDR2 SVGAGI. Trimming took 0 bases from V and 7 from J, leaving 13 bases between them. The CDR3 DNA reads as TGTGCCAGCAGTTACTCGATTGACGTCCAGAATGAGCAGTTCTTC. It specifies CASSYSIDVQNEQFF.

The chain uses TRBV30 and TRBJ1-5; D remains unclear. V was cut by 0 bases and J by 0 bases, with 15 bases left in between. The CDR3 covers 17 residues. The V gene's germline CDR1 is GTSNPN and CDR2 SVGIG (reference sequence). CDR3 nucleotides: TGTGCCTGGAGTGTACGAACCGCAACATATAGCAATCAGCCCCAGCATTTT. Amino acids: CAWSVRTATYSNQPQHF.

This chain connects TRBV5-4 to TRBJ2-1; 10 bases are a match to TRBD1. Germline V lookup: CDR1 SGHNT, CDR2 YYREEE (reference sequence). V was pared by 5 bases and J by 4 bases, with 0 bases of the junction left unmatched. The CDR3 loop spans 13 amino acids. The CDR3 sequence is CASRGQGYNEQFF. The CDR3, as DNA: TGTGCCAGCAGGGGACAGGGGTACAATGAGCAGTTCTTC.